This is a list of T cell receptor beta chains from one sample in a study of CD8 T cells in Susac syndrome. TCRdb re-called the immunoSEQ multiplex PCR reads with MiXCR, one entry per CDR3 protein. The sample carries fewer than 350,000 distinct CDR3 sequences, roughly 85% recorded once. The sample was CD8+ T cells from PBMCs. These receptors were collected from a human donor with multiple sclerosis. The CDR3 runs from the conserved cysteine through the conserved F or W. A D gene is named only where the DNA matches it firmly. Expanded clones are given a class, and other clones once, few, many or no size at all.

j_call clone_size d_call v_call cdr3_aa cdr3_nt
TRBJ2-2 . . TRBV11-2 CASSHIHANTGELFF TGTGCCAGCAGCCATATTCATGCGAACACCGGGGAGCTGTTTTTT
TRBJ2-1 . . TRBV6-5 CASSYGAGLSEQFF TGTGCCAGCAGTTACGGCGCGGGGTTGAGTGAGCAGTTCTTC
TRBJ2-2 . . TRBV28 CASSFIGELFF TGTGCCAGCAGTTTTATCGGGGAGCTGTTTTTT
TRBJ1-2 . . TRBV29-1 CSVDQGIYGYTF TGCAGCGTCGACCAGGGTATCTATGGCTACACCTTC
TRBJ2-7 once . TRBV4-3 CASSQDLTEPPYEQYF TGCGCCAGCAGCCAAGATCTCACGGAACCGCCCTACGAGCAGTACTTC
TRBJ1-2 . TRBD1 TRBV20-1 CSARTGRVDGYTF TGCAGTGCAAGGACAGGGAGGGTGGATGGCTACACCTTC
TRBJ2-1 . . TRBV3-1 CASSLLTSFSPGEQFF TGTGCCAGCAGCCTTCTGACTAGTTTCTCTCCGGGTGAGCAGTTCTTC
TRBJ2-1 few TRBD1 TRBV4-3 CASSQRTGGLNEQFF TGCGCCAGCAGCCAAAGGACAGGGGGCTTGAATGAGCAGTTCTTC
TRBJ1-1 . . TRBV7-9 CASSRGDTEAFF TGTGCCAGCAGCCGGGGAGACACTGAAGCTTTCTTT
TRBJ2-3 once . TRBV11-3 CASSSQTGEGGDTQYF TGTGCCAGCAGCTCCCAGACAGGGGAGGGAGGAGATACGCAGTATTTT
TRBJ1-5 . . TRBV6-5 CATSLGGNQPQHF TGTGCCACCTCTCTGGGGGGCAATCAGCCCCAGCATTTT
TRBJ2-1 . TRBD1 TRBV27 CASSLTGDNYNEQFF TGTGCCAGCAGTTTGACAGGGGACAACTACAATGAGCAGTTCTTC
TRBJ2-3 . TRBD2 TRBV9 CASSQYGLADTDTQYF TGTGCCAGCAGCCAGTACGGACTAGCGGACACAGATACGCAGTATTTT
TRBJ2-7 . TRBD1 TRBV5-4 CASSLGAGTGDYEQYF TGTGCCAGCAGCTTGGGAGCCGGGACAGGGGACTACGAGCAGTACTTC
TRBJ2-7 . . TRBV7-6 CASSLWGRDEQYF TGTGCCAGCAGCTTATGGGGACGCGACGAGCAGTACTTC
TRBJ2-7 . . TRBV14 CASSQDDLYEQYF TGTGCCAGCAGCCAAGATGACCTCTACGAGCAGTACTTC
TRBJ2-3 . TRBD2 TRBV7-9 CASSLTIPGLAGADTQYF TGTGCCAGCAGCTTAACGATTCCGGGACTAGCGGGAGCAGATACGCAGTATTTT
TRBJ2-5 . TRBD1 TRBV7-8 CASRTPGTVEETQYF TGTGCCAGCAGAACCCCCGGGACAGTCGAAGAGACCCAGTACTTC
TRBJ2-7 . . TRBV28 CASSPHYEQYF TGTGCCAGCAGTCCCCACTACGAGCAGTACTTC
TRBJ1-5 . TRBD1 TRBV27 CASRGGTDNQPQHF TGTGCCAGCAGAGGCGGGACAGATAATCAGCCCCAGCATTTT
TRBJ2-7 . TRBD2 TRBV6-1 CASRAGGNEQYF TGTGCCAGCAGAGCCGGGGGGAACGAGCAGTACTTC
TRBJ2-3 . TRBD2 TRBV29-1 CSVVRTSGSADTQYF TGCAGCGTGGTCCGGACTAGCGGGAGCGCAGATACGCAGTATTTT
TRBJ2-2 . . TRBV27 CASSLGAFGELFF TGTGCCAGCAGTTTAGGAGCTTTCGGGGAGCTGTTTTTT
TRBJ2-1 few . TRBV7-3 CASSPGHEQFF TGTGCCAGCAGCCCCGGACATGAGCAGTTCTTC
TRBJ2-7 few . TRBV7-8 CASSFDGFNEQYF TGTGCCAGCAGCTTCGACGGGTTCAACGAGCAGTACTTC
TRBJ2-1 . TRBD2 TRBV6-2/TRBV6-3 CASRVLGASGSYNEQFF TGTGCCAGCAGAGTTCTCGGAGCTAGCGGGTCCTACAATGAGCAGTTCTTC
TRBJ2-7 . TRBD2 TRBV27 CASTHRGSGRQPYEQYF TGTGCCAGCACCCACCGGGGTAGCGGGAGACAACCCTACGAGCAGTACTTC
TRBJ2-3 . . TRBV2 CASSDLLLSADTQYF TGTGCCAGCAGTGATCTTCTGCTAAGCGCAGATACGCAGTATTTT
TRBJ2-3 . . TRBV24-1 CATSDLREDTQYF TGTGCCACCAGTGACCTGAGGGAAGATACGCAGTATTTT
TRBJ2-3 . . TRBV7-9 CASSFLTGSSTDTQYF TGTGCCAGCAGCTTCCTTACAGGTTCTAGCACAGATACGCAGTATTTT
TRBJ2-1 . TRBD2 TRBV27 CASAPLAGYDNEQFF TGTGCCAGCGCGCCTCTAGCGGGATACGACAATGAGCAGTTCTTC
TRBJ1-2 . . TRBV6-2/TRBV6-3 CASSYAYYGYTF TGTGCCAGCAGTTACGCCTACTATGGCTACACCTTC
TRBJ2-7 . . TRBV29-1 CSAVTAYEQYF TGCAGCGCAGTAACAGCCTACGAGCAGTACTTC
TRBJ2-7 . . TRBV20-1 CSASPTDPTYEQYF TGCAGTGCTTCTCCGACAGACCCTACATACGAGCAGTACTTC
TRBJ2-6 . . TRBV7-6 CASSLGPLASGANVLTF TGTGCCAGCAGCTTAGGCCCGTTGGCGTCTGGGGCCAACGTCCTGACTTTC
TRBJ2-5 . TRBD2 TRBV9 CASSASGSGSTQYF TGTGCCAGCAGTGCTAGCGGGAGCGGTTCGACCCAGTACTTC
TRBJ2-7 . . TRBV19 CATSHRIDSYEQYF TGTGCCACCTCCCACAGGATAGACTCCTACGAGCAGTACTTC
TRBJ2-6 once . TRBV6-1 CASSRTVRGTGANVLTF TGTGCCAGCAGTCGTACCGTTCGCGGGACTGGGGCCAACGTCCTGACTTTC
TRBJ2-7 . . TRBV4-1 CASSQGPRIHEQYF TGCGCCAGCAGCCAAGGCCCTAGGATCCACGAGCAGTACTTC
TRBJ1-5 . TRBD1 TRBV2 CASSTFDRDQPQHF TGTGCCAGCAGTACGTTTGACAGGGATCAGCCCCAGCATTTT
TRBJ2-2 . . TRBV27 CASRTTNTGELFF TGTGCCAGCAGGACGACGAACACCGGGGAGCTGTTTTTT
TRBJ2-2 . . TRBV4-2 CASSQVGLNTGELFF TGTGCCAGCAGCCAAGTGGGACTTAATACCGGGGAGCTGTTTTTT
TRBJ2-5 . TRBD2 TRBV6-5 CASSLGLAGGETQYF TGTGCCAGCAGCTTGGGACTAGCGGGAGGGGAGACCCAGTACTTC
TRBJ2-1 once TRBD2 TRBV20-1 CSAPGTSGRPNEQFF TGCAGTGCTCCCGGGACTAGCGGGAGGCCCAATGAGCAGTTCTTC
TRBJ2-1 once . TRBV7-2 CASSLLGSWTFF TGTGCCAGCAGCCTACTGGGGTCTTGGACGTTCTTC
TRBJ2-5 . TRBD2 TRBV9 CASSGTSWGETQYF TGTGCCAGCAGCGGGACTAGTTGGGGGGAGACCCAGTACTTC
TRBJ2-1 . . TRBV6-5 CASSYSGVSSYNEQFF TGTGCCAGCAGTTATAGCGGAGTGAGCTCCTACAATGAGCAGTTCTTC
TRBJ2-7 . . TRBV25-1 CASRYFYEQYF TGTGCCAGCAGATACTTTTACGAGCAGTACTTC
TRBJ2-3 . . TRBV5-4 CASSLEGSGDTQYF TGTGCCAGCAGCTTGGAAGGGAGTGGAGATACGCAGTATTTT
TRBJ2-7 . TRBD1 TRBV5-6 CASSWGTAPNEQYF TGTGCCAGCAGCTGGGGGACAGCTCCTAACGAGCAGTACTTC
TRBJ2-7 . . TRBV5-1 CASSLFPNPYEQYF TGCGCCAGCAGCTTGTTTCCTAACCCCTACGAGCAGTACTTC
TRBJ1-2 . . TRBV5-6 CASSPGVYGYTF TGTGCCAGCAGCCCAGGGGTCTATGGCTACACCTTC
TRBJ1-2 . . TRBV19 CASSQDNTYGYTF TGTGCCAGTAGTCAAGACAACACCTATGGCTACACCTTC
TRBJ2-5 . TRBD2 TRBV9 CASSVGTGGGETQYF TGTGCCAGCAGCGTAGGAACGGGAGGGGGAGAGACCCAGTACTTC
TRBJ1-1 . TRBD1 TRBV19 CASSIRTGPLEAFF TGTGCCAGTAGTATACGGACAGGGCCCCTTGAAGCTTTCTTT